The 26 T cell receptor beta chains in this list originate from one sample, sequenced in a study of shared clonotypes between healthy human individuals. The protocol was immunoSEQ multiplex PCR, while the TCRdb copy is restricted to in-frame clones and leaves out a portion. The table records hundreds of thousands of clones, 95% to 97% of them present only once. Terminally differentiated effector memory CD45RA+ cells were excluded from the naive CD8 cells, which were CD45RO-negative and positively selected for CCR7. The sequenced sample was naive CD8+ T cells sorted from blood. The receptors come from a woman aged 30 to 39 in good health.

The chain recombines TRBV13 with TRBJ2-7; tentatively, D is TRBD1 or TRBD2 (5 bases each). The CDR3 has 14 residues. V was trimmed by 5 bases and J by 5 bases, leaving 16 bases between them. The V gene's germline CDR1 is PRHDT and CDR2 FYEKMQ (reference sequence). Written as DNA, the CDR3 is TGTGCCAGCAGCACCCAGGGCCGAGGGGACGAGCAGTACTTC. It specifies CASSTQGRGDEQYF.

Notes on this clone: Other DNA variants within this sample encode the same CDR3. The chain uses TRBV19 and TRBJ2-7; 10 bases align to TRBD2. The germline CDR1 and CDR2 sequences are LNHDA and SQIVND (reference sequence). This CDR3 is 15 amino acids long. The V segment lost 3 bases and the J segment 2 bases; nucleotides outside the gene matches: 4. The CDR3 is CASSIESGRAYEQYF. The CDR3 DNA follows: TGTGCCAGTAGTATCGAAAGCGGGAGGGCCTACGAGCAGTACTTC.

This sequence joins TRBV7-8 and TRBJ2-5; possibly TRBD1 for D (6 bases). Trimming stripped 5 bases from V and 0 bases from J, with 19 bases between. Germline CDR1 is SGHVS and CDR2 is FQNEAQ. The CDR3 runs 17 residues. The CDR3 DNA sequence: TGTGCCAGCAGCCCCCGGGACACACGGAGAGACCAAGAGACCCAGTACTTC. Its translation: CASSPRDTRRDQETQYF.

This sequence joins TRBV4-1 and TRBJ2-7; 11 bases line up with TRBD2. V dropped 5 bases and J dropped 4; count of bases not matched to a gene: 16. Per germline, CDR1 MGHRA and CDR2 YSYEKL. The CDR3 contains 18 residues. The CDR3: CASSGPAFTSGSGYEQYF. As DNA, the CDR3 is TGCGCCAGCAGCGGACCCGCCTTTACTAGCGGGAGTGGGTACGAGCAGTACTTC.

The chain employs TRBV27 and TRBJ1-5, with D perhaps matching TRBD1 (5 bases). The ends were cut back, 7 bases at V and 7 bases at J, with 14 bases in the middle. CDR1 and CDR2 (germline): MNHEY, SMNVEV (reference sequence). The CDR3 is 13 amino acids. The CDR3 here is CASKAGTAQPQHF. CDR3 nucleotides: TGTGCCAGCAAGGCAGGGACGGCCCAGCCCCAGCATTTT.

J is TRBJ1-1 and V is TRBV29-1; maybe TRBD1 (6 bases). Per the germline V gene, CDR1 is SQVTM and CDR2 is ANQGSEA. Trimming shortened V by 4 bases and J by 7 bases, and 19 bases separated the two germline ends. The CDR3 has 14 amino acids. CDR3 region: CSVVGQGSNGEAFF. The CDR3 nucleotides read TGCAGCGTTGTCGGTCAGGGGAGCAATGGTGAAGCTTTCTTT. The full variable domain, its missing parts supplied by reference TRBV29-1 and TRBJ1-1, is SAVISQKPSRDICQRGTSLTIQCQVDSQVTMMFWYRQQPGQSLTLIATANQGSEATYESGFVIDKFPISRPNLTFSTLTVSNMSPEDSSIYLCSVVGQGSNGEAFFGQGTRLTVV.

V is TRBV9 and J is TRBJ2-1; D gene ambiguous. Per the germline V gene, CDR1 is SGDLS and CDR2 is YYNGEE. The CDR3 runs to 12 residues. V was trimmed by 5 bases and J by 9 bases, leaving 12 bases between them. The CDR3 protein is CASRDRVGEQFF. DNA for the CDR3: TGTGCCAGCAGGGATCGAGTGGGTGAGCAGTTCTTC.

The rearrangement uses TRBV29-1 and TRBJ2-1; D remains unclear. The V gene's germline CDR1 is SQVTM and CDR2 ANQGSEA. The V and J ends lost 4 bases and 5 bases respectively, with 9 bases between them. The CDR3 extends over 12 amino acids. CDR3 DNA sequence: TGCAGCGTTGCTAACCCGGACAATGAGCAGTTCTTC. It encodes CSVANPDNEQFF.

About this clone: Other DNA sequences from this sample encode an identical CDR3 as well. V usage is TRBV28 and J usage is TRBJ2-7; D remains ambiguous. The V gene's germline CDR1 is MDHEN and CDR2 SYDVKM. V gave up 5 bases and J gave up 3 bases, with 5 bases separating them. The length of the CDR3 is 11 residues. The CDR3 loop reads CASSDHYEQYF. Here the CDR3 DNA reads TGTGCCAGCAGTGACCACTACGAGCAGTACTTC.

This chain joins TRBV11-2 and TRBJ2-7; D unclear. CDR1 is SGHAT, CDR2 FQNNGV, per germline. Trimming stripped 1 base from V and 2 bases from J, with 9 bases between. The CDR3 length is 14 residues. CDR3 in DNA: TGTGCCAGCAGCTTAGTGTCTCTAGCCTACGAGCAGTACTTC. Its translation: CASSLVSLAYEQYF.

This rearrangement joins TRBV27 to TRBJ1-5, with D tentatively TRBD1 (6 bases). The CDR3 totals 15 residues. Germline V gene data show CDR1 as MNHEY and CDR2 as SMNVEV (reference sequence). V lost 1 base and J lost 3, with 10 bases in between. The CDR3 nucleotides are TGTGCCAGCAGTTTATGGGGGGCAACCAATCAGCCCCAGCATTTT. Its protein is CASSLWGATNQPQHF.

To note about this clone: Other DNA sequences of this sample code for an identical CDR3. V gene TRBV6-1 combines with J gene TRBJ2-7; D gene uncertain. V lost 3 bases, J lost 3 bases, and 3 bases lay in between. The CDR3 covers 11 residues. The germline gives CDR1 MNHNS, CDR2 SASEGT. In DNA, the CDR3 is TGTGCCAGCAGTGAGGGCTACGAGCAGTACTTC. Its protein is CASSEGYEQYF.

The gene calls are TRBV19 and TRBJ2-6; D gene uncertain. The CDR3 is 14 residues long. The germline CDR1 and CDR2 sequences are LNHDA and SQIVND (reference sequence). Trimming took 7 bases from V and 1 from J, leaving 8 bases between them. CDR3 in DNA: TGTGCCAGTACACAGATTTCTGGGGCCAACGTCCTGACTTTC. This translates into CASTQISGANVLTF.

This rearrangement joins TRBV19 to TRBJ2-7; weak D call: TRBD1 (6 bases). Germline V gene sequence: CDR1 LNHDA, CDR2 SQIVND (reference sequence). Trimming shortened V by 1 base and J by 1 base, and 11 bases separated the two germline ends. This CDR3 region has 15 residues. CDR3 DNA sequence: TGTGCCAGTAGTATAGGTGGGACATTTTCCTACGAGCAGTACTTC. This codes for CASSIGGTFSYEQYF.

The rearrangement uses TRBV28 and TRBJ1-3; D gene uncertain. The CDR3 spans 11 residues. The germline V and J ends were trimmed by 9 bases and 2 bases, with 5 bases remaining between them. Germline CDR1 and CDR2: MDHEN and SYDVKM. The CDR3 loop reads CASSAGNTIYF. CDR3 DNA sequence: TGTGCCAGTTCAGCTGGAAACACCATATATTTT. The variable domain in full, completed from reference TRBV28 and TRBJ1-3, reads DVKVTQSSRYLVKRTGEKVFLECVQDMDHENMFWYRQDPGLGLRLIYFSYDVKMKEKGDIPEGYSVSREKKERFSLILESASTNQTSMYLCASSAGNTIYFGEGSWLTVV.

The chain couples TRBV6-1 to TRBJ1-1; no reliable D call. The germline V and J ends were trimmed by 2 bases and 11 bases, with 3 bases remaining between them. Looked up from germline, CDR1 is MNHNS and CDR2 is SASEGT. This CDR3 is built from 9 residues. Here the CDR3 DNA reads TGTGCCAGCAGTGAATTCGCTTTCTTT. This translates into CASSEFAFF.

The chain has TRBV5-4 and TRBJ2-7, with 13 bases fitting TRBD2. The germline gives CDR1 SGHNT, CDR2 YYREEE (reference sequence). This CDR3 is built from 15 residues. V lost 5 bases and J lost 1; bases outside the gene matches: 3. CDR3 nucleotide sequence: TGTGCCAGCAGTTCGGGACTAGCGGGATCCTACGAGCAGTACTTC. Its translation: CASSSGLAGSYEQYF.

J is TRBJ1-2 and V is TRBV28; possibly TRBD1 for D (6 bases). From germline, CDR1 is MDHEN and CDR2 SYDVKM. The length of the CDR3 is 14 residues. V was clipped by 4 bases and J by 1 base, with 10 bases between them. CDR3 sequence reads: CASSSYRVNYGYTF. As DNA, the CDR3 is TGTGCCAGCAGTTCATACAGGGTTAACTATGGCTACACCTTC.

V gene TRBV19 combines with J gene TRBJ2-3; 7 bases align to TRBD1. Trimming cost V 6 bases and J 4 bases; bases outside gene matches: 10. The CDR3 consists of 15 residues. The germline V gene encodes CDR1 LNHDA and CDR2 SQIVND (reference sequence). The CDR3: CASRYRDRGPDTQYF. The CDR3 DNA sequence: TGTGCCAGTAGGTACCGGGACAGAGGTCCAGATACGCAGTATTTT.

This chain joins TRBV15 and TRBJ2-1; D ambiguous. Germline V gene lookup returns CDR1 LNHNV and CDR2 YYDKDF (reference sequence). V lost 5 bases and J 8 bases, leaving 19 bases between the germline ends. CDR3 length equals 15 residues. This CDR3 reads CATSLGSLTVHEQFF. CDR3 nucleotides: TGTGCCACCAGCCTGGGTTCGCTCACCGTACATGAGCAGTTCTTC.

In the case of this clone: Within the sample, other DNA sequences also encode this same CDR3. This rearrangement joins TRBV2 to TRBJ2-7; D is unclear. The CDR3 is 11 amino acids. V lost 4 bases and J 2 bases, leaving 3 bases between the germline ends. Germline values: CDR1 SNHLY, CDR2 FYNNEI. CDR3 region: CASSGTYEQYF. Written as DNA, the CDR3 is TGTGCCAGCAGTGGGACCTACGAGCAGTACTTC.

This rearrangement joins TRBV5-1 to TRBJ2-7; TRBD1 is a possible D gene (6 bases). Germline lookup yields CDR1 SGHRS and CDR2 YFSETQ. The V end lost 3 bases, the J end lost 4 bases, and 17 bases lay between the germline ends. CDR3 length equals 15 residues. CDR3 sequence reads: CASSSMSGRGYEQYF. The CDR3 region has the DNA TGCGCCAGCAGCTCGATGTCTGGCAGGGGTTACGAGCAGTACTTC.

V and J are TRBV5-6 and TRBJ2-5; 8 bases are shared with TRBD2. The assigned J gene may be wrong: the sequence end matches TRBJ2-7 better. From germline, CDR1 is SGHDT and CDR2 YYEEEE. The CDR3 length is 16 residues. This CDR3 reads CASSVIGLAAVYEQYF. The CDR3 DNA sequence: TGTGCCAGCAGCGTTATTGGACTAGCCGCCGTCTACGAGCAGTACTTC.

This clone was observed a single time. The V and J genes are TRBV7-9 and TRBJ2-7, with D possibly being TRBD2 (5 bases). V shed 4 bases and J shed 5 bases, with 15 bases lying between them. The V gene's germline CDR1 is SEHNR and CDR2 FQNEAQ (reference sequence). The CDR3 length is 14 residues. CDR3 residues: CASSWSEGRHEQYF. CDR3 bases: TGTGCCAGCAGCTGGAGCGAGGGTCGCCACGAGCAGTACTTC. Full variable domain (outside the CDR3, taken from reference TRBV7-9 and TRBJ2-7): DTGVSQNPRHKITKRGQNVTFRCDPISEHNRLYWYRQTLGQGPEFLTYFQNEAQLEKSRLLSDRFSAERPKGSFSTLEIQRTEQGDSAMYLCASSWSEGRHEQYFGPGTRLTVT.

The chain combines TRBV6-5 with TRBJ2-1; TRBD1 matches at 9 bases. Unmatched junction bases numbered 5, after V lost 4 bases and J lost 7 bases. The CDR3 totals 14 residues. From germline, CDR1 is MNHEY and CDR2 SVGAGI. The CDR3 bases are TGTGCCAGCAGTTCAGGGACAGGGTGGAATGAGCAGTTCTTC. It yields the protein CASSSGTGWNEQFF.

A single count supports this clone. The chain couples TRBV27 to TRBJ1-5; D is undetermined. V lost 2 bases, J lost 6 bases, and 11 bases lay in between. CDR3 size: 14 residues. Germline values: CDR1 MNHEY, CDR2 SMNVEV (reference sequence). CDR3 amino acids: CASSLVLGTQPQHF. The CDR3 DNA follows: TGTGCCAGCAGTTTAGTTTTGGGAACTCAGCCCCAGCATTTT.